A single sample is the source of the 21 T cell receptor beta chains below, sequenced in a study of response to subunit inactivated influenza vaccine. TCRdb reprocessed the RT-PCR reads with MiXCR, giving one entry per CDR3 protein. Seen here are 630,000 or so distinct CDR3 sequences, 15% to 18% observed once, and the top ten hold around 10%. The sample here was PBMCs from blood, taken 11 to 12 days after vaccination. The receptors were sampled from a man aged 45-65 years who received an inactivated influenza vaccine.

This clonotype was counted once. J is TRBJ2-3 and V is TRBV10-3; D ambiguous. The CDR3 has 14 residues. The V gene's germline CDR1 is ENHRY and CDR2 SYGVKD. V was clipped by 8 bases and J by 4 bases, with 16 bases between them. The CDR3, as DNA: TGTGCCATCGGCGTCCATTCTGGTCCAGATACGCAGTATTTT. Its translation is CAIGVHSGPDTQYF.

This clonotype was seen a few times. The V gene is TRBV7-6, the J gene TRBJ2-7, with 8 bases matching TRBD2. Looked up from germline, CDR1 is SGHVS and CDR2 is FNYEAQ. Unmatched junction bases numbered 5, after V lost 1 base and J lost 3 bases. The CDR3 is 15 residues long. The CDR3 DNA reads as TGTGCCAGCAGCTTAGGAGGGACTAGGGGCTACGAGCAGTACTTC. This sequence encodes CASSLGGTRGYEQYF.

J is TRBJ2-3 and V is TRBV14; TRBD1 agrees at 10 bases. Trimming removed 2 bases from V and 3 bases from J; junction bases left unmatched: 5. The CDR3 has 16 residues. Germline assignment: CDR1 SGHDN and CDR2 FVKESK. In DNA form, the CDR3 reads TGTGCCAGCAGCCAACCGGGACAGGGGTGGACAGATACGCAGTATTTT. The encoded protein is CASSQPGQGWTDTQYF.

This clonotype was counted a few times. The chain joins TRBV18 to TRBJ1-1; 9 nucleotides match TRBD1. The V gene's germline CDR1 is KGHSH and CDR2 LQKENI. Trimming cost V 0 bases and J 1 base; bases outside gene matches: 3. CDR3 length: 16 amino acids. The CDR3 DNA sequence: TGTGCCAGCTCACCACCCCGGGGACAGGGGAACACTGAAGCTTTCTTT. Its translation: CASSPPRGQGNTEAFF. The full variable domain, rest sourced from reference TRBV18 and TRBJ1-1, is NAGVMQNPRHLVRRRGQEARLRCSPMKGHSHVYWYRQLPEEGLKFMVYLQKENIIDESGMPKERFSAEFPKEGPSILRIQQVVRGDSAAYFCASSPPRGQGNTEAFFGQGTRLTVV.

The chain combines TRBV15 with TRBJ1-6, with a possible D match to TRBD1 (6 bases). The CDR3 spans 13 residues. CDR1 LNHNV and CDR2 YYDKDF come from the germline V gene (reference sequence). V dropped 2 bases and J dropped 10 bases, with 9 bases sitting between them. CDR3 in DNA: TGTGCCACCAGCAGAACAGGGAACTCACCCCTCCACTTT. It translates to CATSRTGNSPLHF.

The chain recombines TRBV7-9 with TRBJ2-5; 8 bases fit TRBD1. This CDR3 contains 15 residues. Unmatched junction bases numbered 5, after V lost 4 bases and J lost 1 base. Germline CDR1 and CDR2: SEHNR and FQNEAQ (reference sequence). This CDR3 is CASSSDRGAQETQYF. The CDR3 DNA reads TGTGCCAGCAGCTCAGACAGGGGAGCCCAAGAGACCCAGTACTTC.

The rearrangement uses TRBV29-1 and TRBJ2-2; unclear D gene. Germline CDR1 SQVTM, CDR2 ANQGSEA. Trimming took off 4 bases at V and 4 bases at J, with 7 bases between the two ends. This CDR3 contains 12 residues. The CDR3 nucleotides read TGCAGCGTTGTGGGTCTCACCGGGGAGCTGTTTTTT. Its protein is CSVVGLTGELFF.

This chain links TRBV9 with TRBJ2-3; D is uncertain. The CDR3 sequence is 12 residues long. V was trimmed by 6 bases and J by 2 bases, leaving 7 bases between them. Per the germline V gene, CDR1 is SGDLS and CDR2 is YYNGEE. The CDR3 region has the DNA TGTGCCAGCACGAGCGACACAGATACGCAGTATTTT. It encodes CASTSDTDTQYF.

The V call is TRBV12-3 or TRBV12-4, the J call TRBJ2-1; D remains unclear. This CDR3 has 10 residues. V shed 6 bases and J shed 11 bases, with 8 bases lying between them. The CDR3 DNA follows: TGTGCCAGCAGCTGGGATCAGCAGTTCTTC. As protein: CASSWDQQFF.

This clonotype was seen a handful of times. The rearrangement joins TRBV18 to TRBJ1-5, with a tentative D call TRBD1 (6 bases). Germline lookup yields CDR1 KGHSH and CDR2 LQKENI. Trimming removed 6 bases from V and 0 bases from J, with 15 bases in between. This CDR3 is 16 amino acids long. For the CDR3, the DNA is TGTGCCAGCTCGCGGACAGACAGAGATAGCAATCAGCCCCAGCATTTT. It codes for CASSRTDRDSNQPQHF. Full variable domain (remainder filled in from reference TRBV18 and TRBJ1-5): NAGVMQNPRHLVRRRGQEARLRCSPMKGHSHVYWYRQLPEEGLKFMVYLQKENIIDESGMPKERFSAEFPKEGPSILRIQQVVRGDSAAYFCASSRTDRDSNQPQHFGDGTRLSIL.

This chain links TRBV7-9 with TRBJ2-3; D possibly corresponds to TRBD2 (5 bases). V gave up 6 bases and J gave up 4 bases, with 8 bases separating them. Germline V CDR1 and CDR2: SEHNR, FQNEAQ (reference sequence). This CDR3 region has 12 residues. The CDR3 loop reads CASSGGPDTQYF. The DNA of the CDR3 is TGTGCCAGCAGTGGCGGGCCAGATACGCAGTATTTT.

The rearrangement uses TRBV20-1 and TRBJ1-2; 7 bases are a match to TRBD1. The trim removed 7 bases at V and 0 bases at J, leaving 8 bases unmatched. The length of the CDR3 is 14 residues. Germline lookup yields CDR1 DFQATT and CDR2 SNEGSKA (reference sequence). The CDR3 is CSGQGQASNYGYTF. Here the CDR3 DNA reads TGCAGTGGCCAAGGACAGGCCTCTAACTATGGCTACACCTTC.

The sample holds a few counts of this clonotype. The chain is built from TRBV12-3 or TRBV12-4 and TRBJ2-4, with a possible D match to TRBD2 (6 bases). There are 14 residues in the CDR3. V was clipped by 7 bases and J by 0 bases, with 10 bases between them. CDR3 DNA sequence: TGTGCCAGCAATGTTAGCGGAGCCAAAAACATTCAGTACTTC. Translation gives CASNVSGAKNIQYF.

The chain is built from TRBV6-2 or TRBV6-3 and TRBJ2-5, with D possibly being TRBD2 (6 bases). This CDR3 is 15 amino acids long. CDR1 is MNHEY, CDR2 SVGEGT, per germline. Trimming took 2 bases from V and 1 from J, leaving 11 bases between them. The CDR3 DNA follows: TGTGCCAGCAGTTACCGGGGGACTTTCCAAGAGACCCAGTACTTC. This codes for CASSYRGTFQETQYF.

In its sample, this clonotype was seen a few times. The chain employs TRBV11-2 and TRBJ1-4; D might be TRBD1 (5 bases). V dropped 2 bases and J dropped 7 bases, with 23 bases sitting between them. The CDR3 spans 18 residues. Per the germline V gene, CDR1 is SGHAT and CDR2 is FQNNGV. CDR3 in amino acids: CASSLRGGGGPGGEKLFF. The CDR3, as DNA: TGTGCCAGCAGCTTAAGGGGTGGTGGGGGACCCGGGGGTGAAAAACTGTTTTTT.

The chain has TRBV20-1 and TRBJ2-1; D perhaps matches TRBD2 (7 bases). V was shortened by 0 bases and J by 9 bases, with 21 bases between the two germline ends. The CDR3 spans 16 residues. Germline V gives CDR1 DFQATT, CDR2 SNEGSKA (reference sequence). DNA of the CDR3: TGCAGTGCTAGAGATTCCGCGGGGGCCCCGGGCGGTGAGCAGTTCTTC. It specifies CSARDSAGAPGGEQFF.

The chain couples TRBV6-2 or TRBV6-3 to TRBJ2-7; D perhaps matches TRBD1 (5 bases). V was cut by 6 bases and J by 3 bases, with 12 bases left in between. Germline-derived CDR1 and CDR2 are MNHEY and SVGEGT. The CDR3 totals 13 residues. Here the CDR3 DNA reads TGTGCCAGCAGATCCTTAGACAGCTACGAGCAGTACTTC. It codes for CASRSLDSYEQYF.

Many counts were recorded for this clonotype. The V and J genes are TRBV5-6 and TRBJ2-3; 9 bases match TRBD2. The CDR3 length is 16 residues. With V trimmed by 4 bases and J by 3 bases, 9 bases remained unmatched. CDR1 is SGHDT and CDR2 is YYEEEE in the germline V gene. This CDR3 reads CASSKGLAMVTDTQYF. The CDR3 region has the DNA TGTGCCAGCAGCAAGGGACTAGCCATGGTTACAGATACGCAGTATTTT.

This clonotype came up a few times. This chain uses TRBV3-1 with TRBJ2-5, with D perhaps matching TRBD1 (5 bases). CDR3 length: 15 amino acids. Germline CDR1 LGHDT, CDR2 YNNKEL (reference sequence). V lost 1 base and J lost 5, with 14 bases in between. The CDR3, as DNA: TGTGCCAGCAGCCAAGTAAGACGATGGGGCGAGACCCAGTACTTC. Translating gives CASSQVRRWGETQYF.

This clonotype has only one observation. One junction end does not reproduce the germline sequence, and a read error may be involved. This chain links TRBV7-7 with TRBJ1-4; TRBD1 matches at 7 bases. The CDR3 runs to 17 residues. Germline V gene lookup returns CDR1 SSHAT and CDR2 FNYEAQ (reference sequence). The CDR3 region is CASSSQPRQGKNEKLFF. CDR3 nucleotide sequence: TGTGCTAGCAGCTCCCAACCCAGACAGGGAAAAAATGAAAAACTGTTTTTT.

This clonotype was seen ten or more times. The chain employs TRBV20-1 and TRBJ2-7; TRBD1 might be the D (5 bases). Germline loops: CDR1 DFQATT, CDR2 SNEGSKA (reference sequence). The CDR3 has 14 amino acids. The V end lost 5 bases, the J end lost 2 bases, and 16 bases lay between the germline ends. The CDR3 here is CSAAPVGATYEQYF. CDR3 nucleotides: TGCAGTGCTGCCCCTGTTGGGGCTACCTACGAGCAGTACTTC.